This is a list of T cell receptor beta chains from one sample in a study of technical replicates of blood from a handful of donors. Profiled with immunoSEQ multiplex PCR; TCRdb holds only in-frame clones, not every one. Of about 85,000 clones in the sample, about 95% were seen once. The sample taken for sequencing was T cells isolated from PBMCs. All receptors come from a human donor in good health. Each CDR3 is given with its conserved first and last residue. A D gene is named only where the DNA matches it firmly. The listing skips clone size in some rows; elsewhere it reads once, few, many or a size class.

cdr3_length: 16; d_call: TRBD1; v_call: TRBV27; clone_size: .; j_call: TRBJ2-1; cdr3_nt: TGTGCCAGCAGTTTTTTCAAAGGACAGGCCTACAATGAGCAGTTCTTC; cdr3_aa: CASSFFKGQAYNEQFF
cdr3_length: 16; d_call: TRBD1; v_call: TRBV28; clone_size: .; j_call: TRBJ2-7; cdr3_nt: TGTGCCAGCAGCAATCATGGGACAGGGGGCAGGAACGAGCAGTACTTC; cdr3_aa: CASSNHGTGGRNEQYF
cdr3_length: 15; d_call: .; v_call: TRBV19; clone_size: .; j_call: TRBJ1-6; cdr3_nt: TGTGCCAGTAGTATAACCGGACACGCCAATTCACCCCTCCACTTT; cdr3_aa: CASSITGHANSPLHF
cdr3_length: 15; d_call: TRBD1; v_call: TRBV5-6; clone_size: .; j_call: TRBJ1-2; cdr3_nt: TGTGCCAGCGCTTGGACAGGGCCTACTAACTATGGCTACACCTTC; cdr3_aa: CASAWTGPTNYGYTF
cdr3_length: 16; d_call: TRBD1; v_call: TRBV2; clone_size: .; j_call: TRBJ2-6; cdr3_nt: TGTGCCAGCAGACAGGGGATTTTAACAGGGGCCAACGTCCTGACTTTC; cdr3_aa: CASRQGILTGANVLTF
cdr3_length: 14; d_call: .; v_call: TRBV6-5; clone_size: once; j_call: TRBJ1-1; cdr3_nt: TGTGCCAGCTCCCAAACTCCAGGGAACACTGAAGCTTTCTTT; cdr3_aa: CASSQTPGNTEAFF
cdr3_length: 13; d_call: .; v_call: TRBV30; clone_size: .; j_call: TRBJ2-2; cdr3_nt: TGTGCCTGGGGATGGGCAGGAGGCGGGGAGCTGTTTTTT; cdr3_aa: CAWGWAGGGELFF
cdr3_length: 17; d_call: TRBD1; v_call: TRBV9; clone_size: .; j_call: TRBJ2-1; cdr3_nt: TGTGCCAGCAGCGTTCTATCCAGGGGGCTCCCCTACATTGAGCAGTTCTTC; cdr3_aa: CASSVLSRGLPYIEQFF
cdr3_length: 12; d_call: .; v_call: TRBV5-1; clone_size: .; j_call: TRBJ2-5; cdr3_nt: TGCGCCAGCAGCTTGGACAGGGAGACCCAGTACTTC; cdr3_aa: CASSLDRETQYF
cdr3_length: 13; d_call: .; v_call: TRBV5-1; clone_size: .; j_call: TRBJ1-5; cdr3_nt: TGCGCCAGCAGCTTGGTGGGGCGCTCGCCCCAGCATTTT; cdr3_aa: CASSLVGRSPQHF
cdr3_length: 14; d_call: .; v_call: TRBV6-5; clone_size: .; j_call: TRBJ1-3; cdr3_nt: TGTGCCAGCAGTTACACAGGGTACGGAAACACCATATATTTT; cdr3_aa: CASSYTGYGNTIYF
cdr3_length: 13; d_call: .; v_call: TRBV16; clone_size: .; j_call: TRBJ2-2; cdr3_nt: TGTGCCAGCAGCGAAATCGTCGGGGGGGAGCTGTTTTTT; cdr3_aa: CASSEIVGGELFF
cdr3_length: 12; d_call: .; v_call: TRBV30; clone_size: .; j_call: TRBJ1-4; cdr3_nt: TGTGCCTGGAACGGACAAGGTGAAAAACTGTTTTTT; cdr3_aa: CAWNGQGEKLFF
cdr3_length: 16; d_call: .; v_call: TRBV12-5; clone_size: .; j_call: TRBJ1-1; cdr3_nt: TGTGCTAGTGGTTTGGTAGTCAGCGGGGAAGGGACTGAAGCTTTCTTT; cdr3_aa: CASGLVVSGEGTEAFF
cdr3_length: 14; d_call: TRBD1; v_call: TRBV7-9; clone_size: .; j_call: TRBJ2-1; cdr3_nt: TGTGCCAGCAGTCCCGGGGACAGCCGCAATGAGCAGTTCTTC; cdr3_aa: CASSPGDSRNEQFF
cdr3_length: 13; d_call: .; v_call: TRBV5-4; clone_size: .; j_call: TRBJ2-7; cdr3_nt: TGTGCCAGCAGCTTGAAAACAGGTTACGAGCAGTACTTC; cdr3_aa: CASSLKTGYEQYF
cdr3_length: 11; d_call: .; v_call: TRBV6-6; clone_size: once; j_call: TRBJ2-1; cdr3_nt: TGTGCCAGCAGTTATCAGGGTTGGCAGTTCTTC; cdr3_aa: CASSYQGWQFF
cdr3_length: 14; d_call: .; v_call: TRBV19; clone_size: .; j_call: TRBJ1-1; cdr3_nt: TGTGCCAGTAGTGTTCTGACAAAGAACACTGAAGCTTTCTTT; cdr3_aa: CASSVLTKNTEAFF